The source of this T cell receptor (beta chain) is a study of T cells in Graves' hyperthyroidism and ophthalmopathy. Study overall: Peripheral blood was secured at the point of initial diagnosis, before any treatment. General study results and limits: The model predicted ophthalmopathy a median around six months before onset.

Those with hyperthyroidism were 18 to 65 years old, newly diagnosed, and ill for under 2 months. Patients having uncontrolled infection, another autoimmune disease, pregnancy or lactation were not included. V was shortened by 2 bases and J by 1 base, with 8 bases between the two germline ends. Per the germline V gene, CDR1 is MGHRA and CDR2 is YSYEKL. The CDR3 loop spans 14 amino acids. This clonotype was counted ten times or more. Antigen specificity is unknown. Amplification of TCR beta CDR3 regions was performed using RNA transcripts as template. RT-PCR in the first round (using the HTBI primer set) targeted the TCR CDR3. TCRdb independently ran MiXCR on the multiplex PCR reads; one entry per CDR3 protein. The sample lists approximately 370,000 distinct CDR3 sequences, approximately 18% occurring once.

Sample: blood. This sequence originates from a woman aged 30 to 39 with Graves' hyperthyroidism that later progressed to Graves' ophthalmopathy. The chain employs TRBV4-1 and TRBJ1-1; D uncertain. CDR3 coding DNA: TGCGCCAGCAGCCAACACTGGGGGAACACTGAAGCTTTCTTT. Amino acids: CASSQHWGNTEAFF.